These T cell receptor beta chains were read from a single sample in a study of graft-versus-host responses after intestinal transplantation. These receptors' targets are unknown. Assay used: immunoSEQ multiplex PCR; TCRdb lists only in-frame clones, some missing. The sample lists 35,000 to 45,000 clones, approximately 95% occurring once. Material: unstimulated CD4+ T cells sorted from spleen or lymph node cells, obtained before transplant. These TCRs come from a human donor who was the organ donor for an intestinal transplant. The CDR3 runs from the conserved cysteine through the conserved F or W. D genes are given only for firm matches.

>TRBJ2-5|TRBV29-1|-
CSVTGFMEETQYF
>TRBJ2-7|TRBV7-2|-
CASSSRVPPYEQYF
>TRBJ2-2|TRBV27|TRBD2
CASRLTSGSGELFF
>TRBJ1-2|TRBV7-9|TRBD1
CASSSPGQGHYGYTF
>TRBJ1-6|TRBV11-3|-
CASSHSAGPLHF
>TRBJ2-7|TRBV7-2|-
CASSSGRWGEQYF
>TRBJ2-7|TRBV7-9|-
CASSGRAREYEQYF
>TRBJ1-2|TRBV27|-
CASSPHRVGVNYGYTF
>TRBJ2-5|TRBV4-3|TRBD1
CASSQADRAETQYF
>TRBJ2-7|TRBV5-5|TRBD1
CASSLQGHSYEQYF
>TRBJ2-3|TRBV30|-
CAWRGGGTTDTQYF
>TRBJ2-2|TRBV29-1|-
CSVEGLANTGELFF
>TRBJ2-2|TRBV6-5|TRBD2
CASSYSKRGGAGELFF
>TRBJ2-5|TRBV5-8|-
CASSLATQGRGETQYF
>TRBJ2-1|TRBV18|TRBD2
CASSPPIAGGMNEQFF
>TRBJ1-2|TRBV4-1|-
CASSRAGTTNYGYTF
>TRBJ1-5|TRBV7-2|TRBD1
CASSLVGQGNQPQHF
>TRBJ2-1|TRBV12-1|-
CASSPRTGGPYNEQFF
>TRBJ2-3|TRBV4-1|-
CASSQELQADTQYF
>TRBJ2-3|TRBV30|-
CAWSVNRFPGSGKDTQYF
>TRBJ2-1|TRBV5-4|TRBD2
CASSLALTSGGYNEQFF
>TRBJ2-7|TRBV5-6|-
CASSLRPDGTYEQYF
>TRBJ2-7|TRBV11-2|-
CASSLVSAGRGYEQYF
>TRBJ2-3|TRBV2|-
CASSPRRGTDTQYF
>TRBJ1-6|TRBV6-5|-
CASNPGDLKSPLHF
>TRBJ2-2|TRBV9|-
CASSAGNGKGSGELFF
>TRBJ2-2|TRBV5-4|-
CASSQQLEGGELFF
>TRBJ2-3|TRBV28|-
CASTLGGTDTQYF
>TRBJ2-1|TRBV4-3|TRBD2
CASSRGGGMYNEQFF
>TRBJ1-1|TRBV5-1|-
CASSWEARGNTEAFF
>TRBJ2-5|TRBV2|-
CASSGLERVVGTQYF
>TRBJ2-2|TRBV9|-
CASSVTQGRPGELFF
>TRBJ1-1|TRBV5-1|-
CASSLAGTGNTEAFF
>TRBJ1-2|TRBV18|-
CASSPRDRYGYTF
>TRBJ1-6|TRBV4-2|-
CASSQDLEVSPLHF
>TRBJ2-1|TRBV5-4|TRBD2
CASSLGTSGVYNEQFF
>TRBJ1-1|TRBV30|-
CAWSVPGLLNTEAFF
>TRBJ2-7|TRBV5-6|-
CASSFSTGEPFF
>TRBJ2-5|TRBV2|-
CASSEETQYF
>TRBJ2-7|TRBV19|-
CASSPTPGEYEQYF
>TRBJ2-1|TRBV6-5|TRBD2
CASRSSGGAYNEQFF